This is a list of T cell receptor beta chains from one sample in a study of T cells in Graves' hyperthyroidism and ophthalmopathy. TCRdb used MiXCR to reprocess the multiplex PCR reads, holding one entry per CDR3 protein. Of over 450,000 distinct CDR3 sequences listed, 17% are singletons. The sequenced sample consisted of blood. These receptors all come from a woman in her late teens or twenties with Graves' ophthalmopathy. The CDR3 runs from the conserved cysteine through the conserved F or W. The D gene is left open where the match is weak. A clone size is listed for some rows: how often the clone was seen (once, few, many), or a class if it is expanded.

TRBJ1-1 NA many TRBV29-1 TGCAGCGTTGGGGGGGCGCGGACTGAAGCTTTCTTT CSVGGARTEAFF
TRBJ2-5 TRBD1 many TRBV7-3 TGTGCCAGCAGCGAAGGACAGGGGGAGACCCAGTACTTC CASSEGQGETQYF
TRBJ2-3 NA many TRBV28 TGTGCCACCAGGAGGCAGGGGGGACCTAGCACAGATACGCAGTATTTT CATRRQGGPSTDTQYF
TRBJ1-4 NA few TRBV28 TGTGCCAGCAGTTTTTTAGGCCCAACTAATGAAAAACTGTTTTTT CASSFLGPTNEKLFF
TRBJ1-1 NA many TRBV6-5 TGTGCCAGCAGTTACGACCCGCGACAGGCATTCAGCACTGAAGCTTTCTTT CASSYDPRQAFSTEAFF
TRBJ2-7 NA NA TRBV25-1 TGTGCCAGCAGTGACGGGGGACGGGACTTTTCCTACGAGCAGTACTTC CASSDGGRDFSYEQYF
TRBJ2-1 TRBD1 NA TRBV27 TGTGCCAGCAGTTCCGCGACAGGGGGGGGGAATGAGCAGTTCTTC CASSSATGGGNEQFF
TRBJ1-1 NA NA TRBV9 TGTGCCAGCAGCGCGACAGGCCAAGCGGGAGCTTTCTTT CASSATGQAGAFF
TRBJ2-5 TRBD1 NA TRBV28 TGTGCCAGCACTCAACAGGGGGCGGGGGAGACCCAGTACTTC CASTQQGAGETQYF
TRBJ1-1 NA many TRBV5-1 TGCGCCAGCAGCCCCGGACAGATGAACACTGAAGCTTTCTTT CASSPGQMNTEAFF
TRBJ1-1 NA NA TRBV6-1 TGTGCCAGCAGCCATATGACGGGGAACACTGAAGCTTTCTTT CASSHMTGNTEAFF
TRBJ1-4 NA many TRBV18 TGTGCCAGCTCACCACGGGTGGCAGGGACGGAGAAACTGTTTTTT CASSPRVAGTEKLFF
TRBJ2-3 NA many TRBV12-3/TRBV12-4 TGTGCCAGCACGGACACTGGGGGGCAGTATTTT CASTDTGGQYF
TRBJ2-3 NA NA TRBV20-1 TGCAGTGCTGCCCCCTGGGGGTGGGGGGGCACAGATACGCAGTATTTT CSAAPWGWGGTDTQYF
TRBJ2-1 NA many TRBV18 TGTGCCAGCTCACCCCAAGCCAAATCCTACAATGAGCAGTTCTTC CASSPQAKSYNEQFF
TRBJ1-1 TRBD1 many TRBV4-1 TGCGCCAGCAGCCAAGAGGGACAGCTCATGAACACTGAAGCTTTCTTT CASSQEGQLMNTEAFF
TRBJ2-5 NA many TRBV28 TGTGCCAGCAGCCCCGTCACTGGCCAAGAGACCCAGTACTTC CASSPVTGQETQYF
TRBJ2-3 TRBD2 NA TRBV6-5 TGTGCCAGCAGTTACTCGAGCGGGGGGCTCCGGGATACGCAGTATTTT CASSYSSGGLRDTQYF
TRBJ1-6 NA many TRBV30 TGTGCCTGGAGTGTAGACGGGTCACCCCTCCACTTT CAWSVDGSPLHF
TRBJ1-2 TRBD1 NA TRBV6-5 TGTGCCAGCAGTTCTCGACAGGGCCTAGCTAACTATGGCTACACCTTC CASSSRQGLANYGYTF
TRBJ2-1 NA few TRBV29-1 TGCAGCGATAACAGGGAGATGGACAATGAGCAGTTCTTC CSDNREMDNEQFF
TRBJ1-3 NA few TRBV28 TGTGCCAGCACCAGAACAGGGTCAGGGAACACCATATATTTT CASTRTGSGNTIYF
TRBJ1-1 TRBD1 many TRBV7-3 TGTGCCAGCAGCTACAGGGGGGATAACACTGAAGCTTTCTTT CASSYRGDNTEAFF
TRBJ2-3 NA NA TRBV4-1 TGCGCCAGCAGCCAAGTATTGGGGATCGCAGATACGCAGTATTTT CASSQVLGIADTQYF
TRBJ2-2 TRBD1 few TRBV7-6 TGTGCCAGCAGCTTAGTGGGTAGACAGGGCGGCACCGGGGAGCTGTTTTTT CASSLVGRQGGTGELFF
TRBJ2-1 TRBD2 many TRBV9 TGTGCCAGCAGCGGGAGCGGGAGCTCCTACAATGAGCAGTTCTTC CASSGSGSSYNEQFF
TRBJ1-1 TRBD1 NA TRBV7-2 TGTGCCAGCAGCTTTAAGGGACAGGGAGGTAATGAAGCTTTCTTT CASSFKGQGGNEAFF
TRBJ1-1 TRBD1 many TRBV2 TGTGCCAGCAGAGCGGGACAGGGGTACACTGAAGCTTTCTTT CASRAGQGYTEAFF
TRBJ2-7 NA few TRBV3-1 TGTGCCAGCAGCCAAGATCGCGCCAACGTCGAGCAGTACTTC CASSQDRANVEQYF
TRBJ2-3 TRBD1 NA TRBV7-9 TGTGCCAGCAGCTTCCCCCTGGACAGGGGTGACACAGATACGCAGTATTTT CASSFPLDRGDTDTQYF
TRBJ1-2 NA NA TRBV9 TGTGCCAGCAGCGCCGATGGTGGCCGGGTTTATGGCTACACCTTC CASSADGGRVYGYTF
TRBJ2-2 NA NA TRBV7-2 TGTGCCAGCAGCTTAAGGGGGGCCACCAGGGAGCTGTTTTTT CASSLRGATRELFF
TRBJ2-2 TRBD2 NA TRBV28 TGTGCCAGCGGGGGGAGTAGCGGGAGAGGGGAGCTGTTTTTT CASGGSSGRGELFF
TRBJ1-2 NA NA TRBV28 TGTGCCAGCAGTTTCGGTGGTTACTATGGCTACACCTTC CASSFGGYYGYTF
TRBJ1-2 NA NA TRBV28 TGTGCCAGCAGTTTCGGGTATGGCTGCACCTTC CASSFGYGCTF
TRBJ1-2 NA NA TRBV30 TGTGCCTGGAGTCTCATAATTACTTATGGCTACACCTTC CAWSLIITYGYTF
TRBJ1-3 NA NA TRBV5-5 TGTGCCAGCAGCGTCCGGGATGCTGGGTTCTCTGGAAACACCATATATTTT CASSVRDAGFSGNTIYF
TRBJ2-7 TRBD2 few TRBV27 TGTGCCAGCAGAGGGGCTAGCGGGGGGTTAGACGAGCAGTACTTC CASRGASGGLDEQYF
TRBJ1-3 NA few TRBV5-1 TGCGCCAGCAGCTGGGACAACTCTGGAAACACCATATATTTT CASSWDNSGNTIYF
TRBJ1-3 NA NA TRBV3-1 TGTGCCAGCAGCCGCCCCGAGACAGAAAAAAACACCATATATTTT CASSRPETEKNTIYF
TRBJ1-2 NA many TRBV11-2 TGTGCCAGCAGCTTAAATGGGGCAACCTCCAACTATGGCTACACCTTC CASSLNGATSNYGYTF
TRBJ2-4 TRBD1 few TRBV19 TGTGCCAGTAGTATGTTCCTTGGGACAGGGGGCGCGGCCAAAAACATTCAGTACTTC CASSMFLGTGGAAKNIQYF
TRBJ2-5 TRBD2 few TRBV6-1 TGTGCCAGCAGTCTTAGCGGGGGTATTCAAGAGACCCAGTACTTC CASSLSGGIQETQYF
TRBJ1-2 NA few TRBV27 TGTGCCAGCAGGGCGAGGAGAGGACTGGAGAACTATGGCTACACCTTC CASRARRGLENYGYTF
TRBJ1-2 NA few TRBV4-1 TGCGCCAGCAGCCAAGTGCGGGGAGGGAACTATGGCTACACCTTC CASSQVRGGNYGYTF
TRBJ2-1 TRBD2 NA TRBV12-3/TRBV12-4 TGTGCCAGCAGTTTGGGACTACTTCAGTTCTTC CASSLGLLQFF